This T cell receptor beta chain was profiled in a study of vaccination and CD4 T cells after COVID-19. For the study at large: Cultures that served as controls received a CEFX pool, an HIV-1 Nef pool, or no peptide.

On this clonotype itself: Its antigen is not known.

The study sequenced cultured CD4+ T cell DNA using the Oncomine TCR Beta short-read assay. TCRdb used MiXCR to reprocess the PCR reads, holding one entry per CDR3 protein. The table has about 20,000 distinct CDR3 sequences, about 56% seen once. This CDR3 has 13 amino acids. Germline V gene data show CDR1 as SNHLY and CDR2 as FYNNEI. Trimming stripped 3 bases from V and 8 bases from J, with 13 bases between. Treatment in this sample: roughly nine-day PBMC culture with coronavirus spike peptide pools or control peptides (ViraFEST assay). TCRs were sequenced by ViraFEST after antigen-specific T cells had been expanded with peptide pools.

This receptor was taken from a human donor who had recovered from COVID-19. Material: CD4+ T cells from blood, cultured in vitro. V and J are TRBV2 and TRBJ1-2; D perhaps matches TRBD1 (5 bases). The CDR3 nucleotides are TGTGCCAGCAGTGACAGGGTAGGGGTCGGCTACACCTTC. This sequence encodes CASSDRVGVGYTF.